The T cell receptor (beta chain) under discussion was sequenced for a study of blood T cell repertoires in COVID-19. The wider study: COVID-19 samples collected from the United States, Italy and Spain covered acute and convalescent phases.

Authors' analysis steps: Reference gene primer amplification gave estimated nucleated cell counts. Profiled with immunoSEQ multiplex PCR; TCRdb holds only in-frame clones, not every one. The D gene and trimming were derived from the DNA, and the V and J assignments and clone size from that table. The sample yields tens of thousands of clones, 90% seen once. Germline loops: CDR1 SGHVS, CDR2 FQNEAQ. Germline trimming cut 2 bases from V and 1 base from J; bases unmatched to any gene: 5. The CDR3 is 15 amino acids. The sample consisted of peripheral blood. The receptor comes from a human donor in a cohort sampled during active COVID-19. The gene calls are TRBV7-8 and TRBJ2-7; 7 bases match TRBD1. CDR3 sequence reads: CASSLLGTESYEQYF. As DNA, the CDR3 is TGTGCCAGCAGCTTACTCGGGACAGAGTCCTACGAGCAGTACTTC.